The 7 T cell receptor beta chains below were found in one sample sequenced in a study of immune cell composition in non-small cell lung cancer. This table comes from immunoSEQ multiplex PCR, and its TCRdb copy is limited to in-frame clones, with some not included. The table lists several thousand clones, about four fifths of them singletons, with roughly 14% in the top ten. Sequences were obtained from lung tumor tissue. The receptors were sampled from a human donor with non-small cell lung cancer.

The chain employs TRBV4-1 and TRBJ2-3, with 8 bases identical to TRBD1. Looked up from germline, CDR1 is MGHRA and CDR2 is YSYEKL. The CDR3 has 17 amino acids. V lost 0 bases and J lost 2; bases outside the gene matches: 7. The CDR3 sequence is CASSQDVPGGPTDTQYF. Here the CDR3 DNA reads TGCGCCAGCAGCCAAGATGTGCCAGGGGGCCCCACAGATACGCAGTATTTT.

The V call is TRBV6-4, the J call TRBJ1-1, with no clear D. The CDR3 sequence is 17 residues long. Deletions cut 8 bases from V and 2 bases from J, with 24 bases between. From germline, CDR1 is MRHNA and CDR2 SNTAGT. This CDR3 is CASGSAETSTDNTEAFF. The CDR3 coding sequence is TGTGCCAGCGGCAGCGCTGAAACCTCGACTGATAACACTGAAGCTTTCTTT.

This clone occurred a few times. This chain uses TRBV9 with TRBJ1-2, with TRBD1 identical over 7 bases. There are 15 residues in the CDR3. In germline, CDR1 is SGDLS, CDR2 YYNGEE. Trimming took 3 bases from V and 5 from J; bases not matched to a gene: 10. CDR3 protein: CASSARPGQIYGYTF. DNA of the CDR3: TGTGCCAGCAGCGCACGACCGGGACAGATATATGGCTACACCTTC. Full variable domain (rest looked up from reference TRBV9 and TRBJ1-2): DSGVTQTPKHLITATGQRVTLRCSPRSGDLSVYWYQQSLDQGLQFLIQYYNGEERAKGNILERFSAQQFPDLHSELNLSSLELGDSALYFCASSARPGQIYGYTFGSGTRLTVV.

The genes are TRBV5-4 and TRBJ2-3; 9 nucleotides line up with TRBD1. J was trimmed by 2 bases and V by 4 bases; bases with no gene match: 8. Germline V lookup: CDR1 SGHNT, CDR2 YYREEE (reference sequence). The CDR3 is made up of 16 amino acids. The CDR3: CASSPPGQGPTDTQYF. The CDR3 DNA is TGTGCCAGCAGCCCTCCGGGACAGGGACCCACAGATACGCAGTATTTT. The whole variable domain, remainder taken from reference TRBV5-4 and TRBJ2-3, is ETGVTQSPTHLIKTRGQQVTLRCSSQSGHNTVSWYQQALGQGPQFIFQYYREEENGRGNFPPRFSGLQFPNYSSELNVNALELDDSALYLCASSPPGQGPTDTQYFGPGTRLTVL.

The rearrangement joins TRBV13 to TRBJ2-2; 7 nucleotides agree with TRBD1. The V and J ends lost 1 base and 1 base, in that order; junction bases with no gene match: 3. This CDR3 is 16 amino acids long. Looked up from germline, CDR1 is PRHDT and CDR2 is FYEKMQ (reference sequence). CDR3 residues: CASSLEGGLNTGELFF. As DNA, the CDR3 is TGTGCCAGCAGCTTAGAAGGGGGCCTGAACACCGGGGAGCTGTTTTTT.

This clone has more than one count but fewer than ten. V usage is TRBV18 and J usage is TRBJ2-1; the D gene is possibly TRBD2 (5 bases). The germline V gene has CDR1 KGHSH and CDR2 LQKENI. The CDR3 has 16 amino acids. V was trimmed by 4 bases and J by 0 bases, leaving 13 bases between them. CDR3 sequence: CASSLLGRASYNEQFF. The CDR3 bases are TGTGCCAGCTCACTGCTAGGGAGAGCCTCCTACAATGAGCAGTTCTTC. Full variable domain (rest looked up from reference TRBV18 and TRBJ2-1): NAGVMQNPRHLVRRRGQEARLRCSPMKGHSHVYWYRQLPEEGLKFMVYLQKENIIDESGMPKERFSAEFPKEGPSILRIQQVVRGDSAAYFCASSLLGRASYNEQFFGPGTRLTVL.

V gene TRBV7-9 combines with J gene TRBJ2-7; 7 nucleotides agree with TRBD2. J gave up 3 bases and V 5 bases, and 7 bases lay outside the gene matches. The CDR3 is made up of 14 amino acids. CDR1 is SEHNR, CDR2 FQNEAQ, per germline (reference sequence). The CDR3 region has the DNA TGTGCCAGCAGCCGGGACTACGCAGGCTACGAGCAGTACTTC. Residues: CASSRDYAGYEQYF.